This T cell receptor beta chain was captured in a study of cytomegalovirus exposure and HLA in healthy donors. PCR was performed using 60 Vbeta and 13 Jbeta primers. This table comes from immunoSEQ multiplex PCR, and its TCRdb copy is limited to in-frame clones, with some not included. The sample consists of about 96,000 clones, around four fifths of them appearing once. In this sample, this clone turned up a few times. Its antigen is not identified. V was cut by 2 bases and J by 6 bases, with 14 bases left in between. Germline V gene sequence: CDR1 SGHTA, CDR2 FQGNSA. The CDR3 has 15 residues. Study-wide results and limits: Earlier analysis found most TCR beta V segments productive about 87% or about 30% of the time.

The sequence came from a man over 45 in good health and CMV-seropositive. Sequences were obtained from PBMCs. V gene TRBV7-2 combines with J gene TRBJ1-3; no firm D call. The CDR3, as DNA: TGTGCCAGCAGCTTATACAGCCACGGCCAAAACACCATATATTTT. It is translated as CASSLYSHGQNTIYF.